This T cell receptor beta chain originates from a study of early T cells in non-severe SARS-CoV-2 infection. Individual cDNA molecules were tagged with unique molecular identifiers, the study reported. TCRdb independently ran MiXCR on the 5' RACE reads; one entry per CDR3 protein. The repertoire has around 60,000 distinct CDR3 sequences, roughly a tenth of them found once; the top ten carry 8.6%. Germline V lookup: CDR1 MGHRA, CDR2 YSYEKL. The V end lost 3 bases, the J end lost 4 bases, and 10 bases lay between the germline ends. This CDR3 region has 14 residues. The chain combines TRBV4-1 with TRBJ1-5, with TRBD1 as a possible D gene (6 bases). The sequence derives from an adult who was a healthcare worker with PCR-confirmed SARS-CoV-2 infection or an uninfected control (not recorded which). The sample consisted of whole blood. The CDR3 is CASSQGHTNQPQHF. The CDR3 coding sequence is TGCGCCAGCAGCCAGGGACATACTAATCAGCCCCAGCATTTT.